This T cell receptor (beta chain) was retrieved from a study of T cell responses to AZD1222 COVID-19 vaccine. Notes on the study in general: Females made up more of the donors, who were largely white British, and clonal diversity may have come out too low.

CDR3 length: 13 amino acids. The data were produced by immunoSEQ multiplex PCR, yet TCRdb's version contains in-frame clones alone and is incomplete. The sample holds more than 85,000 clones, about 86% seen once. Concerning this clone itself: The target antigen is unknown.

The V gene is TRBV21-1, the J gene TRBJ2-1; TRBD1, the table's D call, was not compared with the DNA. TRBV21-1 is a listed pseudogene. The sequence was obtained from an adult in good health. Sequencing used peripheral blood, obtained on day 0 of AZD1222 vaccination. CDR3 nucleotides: TGTGCCAGCAGGAGGACAGGGAAAAATGAGCAGTTCTTC. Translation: CASRRTGKNEQFF.